This record concerns one T cell receptor beta chain sequence. The sample comes from a study of T cell responses to AZD1222 COVID-19 vaccine. This CDR3 has 13 residues. CDR1 is MDHEN and CDR2 is SYDVKM in the germline V gene. V lost 6 bases to trimming and J lost 4 bases, with 12 bases between them. The protocol was immunoSEQ multiplex PCR, while the TCRdb copy is restricted to in-frame clones and leaves out a portion. The sample consists of approximately 97,000 clones, 85% to 90% of them appearing once. The material sequenced was peripheral blood, taken on day 0 of AZD1222 vaccination. This clonotype was sampled from an adult in good health. The rearrangement joins TRBV28 to TRBJ1-2, with D unclear. The CDR3 DNA follows: TGTGCCAGCAGCACGGGCGGGTCCTATGGCTACACCTTC. This translates into CASSTGGSYGYTF.